Listed below are T cell receptor beta chains from one sample, sequenced in a study of T cells in Graves' hyperthyroidism and ophthalmopathy. TCRdb re-derived calls from the multiplex PCR reads in MiXCR, one entry per CDR3 protein. The top ten hold approximately 32% of the sample, which has around 430,000 distinct CDR3 sequences, 14% to 15% seen once. Input material: blood. Receptor source: a woman aged 25 to 39 with Graves' hyperthyroidism. The CDR3 runs from the conserved cysteine through the conserved F or W. D genes are given only for firm matches. Expanded clones get a size class; other rows say once, few or many, or leave the size out.

J gene | V gene | clone size | D gene | CDR3 protein | CDR3 DNA
TRBJ2-1 | TRBV12-3/TRBV12-4 | many | TRBD2 | CASSDLAGGYNEQFF | TGTGCCAGCAGCGACCTAGCGGGAGGTTACAATGAGCAGTTCTTC
TRBJ2-5 | TRBV7-2 | many | NA | CASSLRGSSQETQYF | TGTGCCAGCAGCTTGCGCGGCAGTTCCCAAGAGACCCAGTACTTC
TRBJ2-5 | TRBV29-1 | many | NA | CSGRRELETQYF | TGCAGCGGACGACGGGAGCTAGAGACCCAGTACTTC
TRBJ2-5 | TRBV3-1 | few | NA | CASSPTPQGAQYF | TGTGCCAGCAGCCCAACCCCTCAGGGTGCCCAGTACTTC
TRBJ1-5 | TRBV12-3/TRBV12-4 | many | TRBD1 | CASRESGQGRQPQHF | TGTGCCAGCAGGGAGAGCGGACAGGGACGTCAGCCCCAGCATTTT
TRBJ1-2 | TRBV11-2 | few | TRBD1 | CASSLEGTGILGYTF | TGTGCCAGCAGCTTGGAAGGGACAGGGATATTGGGCTACACCTTC
TRBJ2-3 | TRBV29-1 | NA | NA | CSVEGSHTDTQYF | TGCAGCGTTGAGGGAAGTCACACAGATACGCAGTATTTT
TRBJ2-7 | TRBV5-4 | many | TRBD1 | CASSLDAGTGNTEQYF | TGTGCCAGCAGCTTGGATGCCGGGACAGGTAATACCGAGCAGTACTTC
TRBJ2-2 | TRBV29-1 | NA | NA | CSGQGPNTGELFF | TGCAGCGGCCAGGGGCCCAACACCGGGGAGCTGTTTTTT
TRBJ1-1 | TRBV15 | many | NA | CATSRGSRMNTEAFF | TGTGCCACCAGCAGAGGATCAAGGATGAACACTGAAGCTTTCTTT
TRBJ2-7 | TRBV12-3/TRBV12-4 | many | TRBD2 | CASRGGGRGRHEQYF | TGTGCCAGCCGGGGGGGCGGGAGAGGGAGACACGAGCAGTACTTC
TRBJ1-2 | TRBV2 | NA | TRBD1 | CASRDRAANYGYTF | TGTGCCAGCAGAGACAGGGCAGCTAACTATGGCTACACCTTC
TRBJ2-1 | TRBV18 | many | NA | CASSLGPRNEQFF | TGTGCCAGCTCACTGGGACCCAGGAATGAGCAGTTCTTC
TRBJ2-7 | TRBV7-9 | NA | TRBD2 | CASTSGLYEQYF | TGTGCTAGCACTAGCGGACTATACGAGCAGTACTTC
TRBJ1-5 | TRBV20-1 | few | TRBD1 | CSARTGKSNQPQHF | TGCAGTGCCCGGACAGGAAAAAGCAATCAGCCCCAGCATTTT
TRBJ2-2 | TRBV3-1 | NA | NA | CANSLRQANTGELFF | TGTGCCAACAGCCTGCGACAGGCGAACACCGGGGAGCTGTTTTTT
TRBJ1-5 | TRBV12-3/TRBV12-4 | many | NA | CASSFIPLDQPQHF | TGTGCCAGCAGTTTCATTCCCCTGGATCAGCCCCAGCATTTT
TRBJ2-2 | TRBV7-9 | few | TRBD2 | CASRPTSGRTNGELFF | TGTGCCAGCAGACCGACTAGCGGGAGAACGAACGGGGAGCTGTTTTTT
TRBJ1-5 | TRBV28 | many | NA | CASSLEVLMGDQPQHF | TGTGCCAGCAGTTTAGAAGTTTTAATGGGGGATCAGCCCCAGCATTTT
TRBJ1-2 | TRBV6-5 | few | TRBD1 | CASSYSEGQGVPKGGYTF | TGTGCCAGCAGTTACTCCGAGGGGCAGGGGGTTCCTAAGGGTGGCTACACCTTC
TRBJ2-3 | TRBV5-1 | NA | TRBD2 | CASTGLAGGDTQYF | TGCGCCAGCACGGGACTAGCGGGAGGAGATACGCAGTATTTT
TRBJ2-5 | TRBV3-1 | many | TRBD1 | CASSQNRGEETQYF | TGTGCCAGCAGCCAAAACAGGGGGGAAGAGACCCAGTACTTC
TRBJ2-7 | TRBV5-1 | few | TRBD2 | CASSQTSGRDFDEQYF | TGCGCCAGCAGCCAGACTAGCGGGAGGGACTTTGACGAGCAGTACTTC
TRBJ1-1 | TRBV7-9 | many | NA | CASSLTGLDPEAFF | TGTGCCAGCAGCTTAACGGGACTGGATCCCGAAGCTTTCTTT
TRBJ2-5 | TRBV5-1 | NA | TRBD2 | CATRGQAGEETQYF | TGCGCCACTAGGGGTCAAGCGGGAGAAGAGACCCAGTACTTC
TRBJ1-2 | TRBV3-1 | many | NA | CASSQERQVYGYTF | TGTGCCAGCAGCCAAGAAAGGCAGGTCTATGGCTACACCTTC
TRBJ2-1 | TRBV11-2 | many | NA | CASSLEGRNYNEQFF | TGTGCCAGCAGCTTAGAGGGCAGGAACTACAATGAGCAGTTCTTC
TRBJ2-2 | TRBV2 | NA | TRBD1 | CASRIRTGGPGELFF | TGTGCCAGCAGGATAAGGACAGGGGGCCCCGGGGAGCTGTTTTTT
TRBJ2-5 | TRBV29-1 | many | NA | CSVEKGETQYF | TGCAGCGTTGAGAAAGGGGAGACCCAGTACTTC
TRBJ1-1 | TRBV27 | NA | NA | CASSLARGTWGEAFF | TGTGCCAGCAGTTTAGCGAGGGGGACATGGGGTGAAGCTTTCTTT
TRBJ2-1 | TRBV5-1 | NA | TRBD2 | CASSPRTSGRPDEQFF | TGCGCCAGCAGCCCTCGGACTAGCGGGAGGCCAGATGAGCAGTTCTTC
TRBJ1-2 | TRBV7-2 | NA | NA | CASSIEVQHGYTF | TGTGCCAGCAGCATAGAGGTTCAGCATGGCTACACCTTC
TRBJ2-7 | TRBV25-1 | few | NA | CASTRPGSSYEQYF | TGTGCCAGCACCCGACCGGGAAGCTCCTACGAGCAGTACTTC
TRBJ1-1 | TRBV5-4 | NA | NA | CASSFGVSVNTEAFF | TGTGCCAGCAGCTTTGGGGTTTCTGTGAACACTGAAGCTTTCTTT
TRBJ2-5 | TRBV3-1 | many | NA | CASTHRETQYF | TGTGCCAGCACCCACCGGGAGACCCAGTACTTC
TRBJ2-3 | TRBV5-5 | few | NA | CSSAFVSGTDTQYF | TGCAGCTCAGCTTTCGTTTCAGGCACAGATACGCAGTATTTT
TRBJ1-2 | TRBV28 | many | NA | CASSTGGGLGYGYTF | TGTGCCAGCAGTACCGGGGGGGGGCTCGGCTATGGCTACACCTTC
TRBJ2-2 | TRBV11-1 | many | NA | CASSLGVQGPGELFF | TGTGCCAGCAGTTTAGGGGTGCAGGGCCCCGGGGAGCTGTTTTTT
TRBJ1-2 | TRBV24-1 | many | NA | CATSDPLGTRSGYTF | TGTGCCACCAGTGATCCCCTCGGGACAAGGAGCGGCTACACCTTC
TRBJ2-1 | TRBV7-2 | many | NA | CASSPARYNEQFF | TGTGCCAGCAGCCCGGCTAGGTACAATGAGCAGTTCTTC
TRBJ2-3 | TRBV24-1 | NA | TRBD2 | CATSDPGLATDTQYF | TGTGCCACCTCGGATCCGGGACTAGCGACAGATACGCAGTATTTT
TRBJ1-5 | TRBV20-1 | NA | NA | CSAPRALSNQPQHF | TGCAGTGCCCCCAGGGCGCTTAGCAATCAGCCCCAGCATTTT
TRBJ1-1 | TRBV2 | many | TRBD1 | CASSRQGNEAFF | TGTGCCAGCAGTAGACAGGGGAATGAAGCTTTCTTT
TRBJ2-2 | TRBV29-1 | NA | TRBD2 | CSVGYWGGTNTGELFF | TGCAGCGTTGGGTATTGGGGAGGGACGAACACCGGGGAGCTGTTTTTT
TRBJ2-1 | TRBV5-4 | NA | NA | CASSNYYNEQFF | TGTGCCAGCAGCAATTACTACAATGAGCAGTTCTTC
TRBJ1-5 | TRBV6-5 | many | NA | CASSYTGGTNQPQHF | TGTGCCAGCAGTTACACTGGAGGGACCAATCAGCCCCAGCATTTT
TRBJ2-1 | TRBV27 | many | TRBD2 | CASSLSGDYIYNEQFF | TGTGCCAGCAGTTTATCTGGGGACTACATATACAATGAGCAGTTCTTC
TRBJ1-1 | TRBV19 | few | NA | CASSSITGNTEAFF | TGTGCCAGTAGTTCCATAACTGGGAACACTGAAGCTTTCTTT
TRBJ1-2 | TRBV7-2 | many | NA | CASSPWGPYGYTF | TGTGCCAGCAGCCCTTGGGGTCCCTATGGCTACACCTTC
TRBJ2-3 | TRBV5-1 | NA | NA | CASSLGPWGGTTDTQYF | TGCGCCAGCAGCTTGGGCCCTTGGGGCGGAACCACAGATACGCAGTATTTT
TRBJ2-6 | TRBV19 | NA | NA | CASTGANVLTF | TGTGCCAGTACTGGGGCCAACGTCCTGACTTTC
TRBJ1-2 | TRBV6-1 | NA | TRBD1 | CASRWDRPGYTF | TGTGCCAGCAGATGGGACAGGCCTGGCTACACCTTC
TRBJ2-1 | TRBV6-5 | NA | NA | CASSSGTASYNEQFF | TGTGCCAGCAGTTCAGGGACTGCCTCCTACAATGAGCAGTTCTTC